The 20 T cell receptor beta chains reported below all come from one sample, sequenced in a study of blood T cell repertoires in COVID-19. Libraries were prepared by immunoSEQ multiplex PCR; TCRdb keeps only in-frame clonotypes and omits some of them. The data show some 290,000 clones, 90% seen once. Input material: peripheral blood. These receptors came from a woman between 35 and 50 years old with COVID-19, enrolled during active disease.

This sequence joins TRBV7-8 and TRBJ1-1, with TRBD1 matching 9 bases. Losses at the gene ends were 4 bases for V and 7 bases for J; bases not matched to a gene: 19. From germline, CDR1 is SGHVS and CDR2 FQNEAQ. The CDR3 has 18 amino acids. CDR3 in amino acids: CASSWPAGTGQYRDEAFF. The CDR3 nucleotides are TGTGCCAGCAGCTGGCCCGCGGGGACAGGGCAATATAGAGATGAAGCTTTCTTT.

The chain links TRBV18 to TRBJ1-5; D call uncertain. Germline V gene lookup returns CDR1 KGHSH and CDR2 LQKENI. The CDR3 consists of 14 residues. V was pared by 6 bases and J by 0 bases, with 9 bases between. The CDR3 region has the DNA TGTGCCAGCTCCCCGGGTTATAGCAATCAGCCCCAGCATTTT. Translating gives CASSPGYSNQPQHF.

This chain joins TRBV5-1 and TRBJ1-2; possible D gene TRBD1, 6 bases. This CDR3 region has 14 residues. CDR1 and CDR2 (germline): SGHRS, YFSETQ. V lost 3 bases and J lost 0, with 9 bases in between. The CDR3 bases are TGCGCCAGCAGCTCCAGGGGTTCTAACTATGGCTACACCTTC. Protein sequence: CASSSRGSNYGYTF. Full variable domain (missing parts from reference TRBV5-1 and TRBJ1-2): KAGVTQTPRYLIKTRGQQVTLSCSPISGHRSVSWYQQTPGQGLQFLFEYFSETQRNKGNFPGRFSGRQFSNSRSEMNVSTLELGDSALYLCASSSRGSNYGYTFGSGTRLTVV.

This clone was seen a single time. This rearrangement joins TRBV28 to TRBJ1-5; possibly TRBD1 for D (5 bases). The CDR3 extends over 12 amino acids. Germline CDR1 reads MDHEN; CDR2 reads SYDVKM. Trimming left V 7 bases short and J 4 bases short, with 8 bases between. CDR3 coding DNA: TGTGCCAGCACACAGGAAAATCAGCCCCAGCATTTT. Translating it yields CASTQENQPQHF.

The V call is TRBV5-4, the J call TRBJ2-2; D ambiguous. V was pared by 2 bases and J by 7 bases, with 9 bases between. CDR1 and CDR2 (germline): SGHNT, YYREEE (reference sequence). This CDR3 has 13 residues. CDR3 sequence: CASSFDTGGELFF. In DNA form, the CDR3 reads TGTGCCAGCAGCTTTGACACCGGCGGGGAGCTGTTTTTT.

The chain carries TRBV2 and TRBJ1-4, with D uncertain. From germline, CDR1 is SNHLY and CDR2 FYNNEI. There are 13 residues in the CDR3. V was trimmed by 8 bases and J by 5 bases, leaving 12 bases between them. The CDR3 DNA reads as TGTGCCAGCCTACCCCTCAGGAATGAAAAACTGTTTTTT. Encoded protein: CASLPLRNEKLFF.

The chain recombines TRBV2 with TRBJ2-3; D might be TRBD1 (6 bases). CDR3 length equals 16 residues. Trimming removed 2 bases from V and 0 bases from J, with 12 bases in between. In germline, CDR1 is SNHLY, CDR2 FYNNEI. CDR3 in amino acids: CASSELDGQSTDTQYF. For the CDR3, the DNA is TGTGCCAGCAGTGAACTTGATGGACAGAGCACAGATACGCAGTATTTT. Full variable domain (remainder filled in from reference TRBV2 and TRBJ2-3): EPEVTQTPSHQVTQMGQEVILRCVPISNHLYFYWYRQILGQKVEFLVSFYNNEISEKSEIFDDQFSVERPDGSNFTLKIRSTKLEDSAMYFCASSELDGQSTDTQYFGPGTRLTVL.

This clone came up a few times. The chain carries TRBV7-6 and TRBJ1-2, with a possible D match to TRBD1 (6 bases). From germline, CDR1 is SGHVS and CDR2 FNYEAQ. Between the trimmed V and J ends, which lost 5 bases and 6 bases, there was a span of 22 bases. CDR3 size: 16 residues. The DNA of the CDR3 is TGTGCCAGCAGCCCAACCCCGACCCAGGGGTTAGATGGCTACACCTTC. Translating gives CASSPTPTQGLDGYTF.

The V call is TRBV28, the J call TRBJ2-5; a weak D match, TRBD1 (6 bases). The CDR3 loop spans 14 amino acids. Trimming stripped 7 bases from V and 5 bases from J, with 17 bases between. In germline, CDR1 is MDHEN, CDR2 SYDVKM. The CDR3 nucleotides read TGTGCCAGCAAAGAAACAGGGAGAGGGGAGACCCAGTACTTC. Its protein product is CASKETGRGETQYF. Full variable domain (missing parts from reference TRBV28 and TRBJ2-5): DVKVTQSSRYLVKRTGEKVFLECVQDMDHENMFWYRQDPGLGLRLIYFSYDVKMKEKGDIPEGYSVSREKKERFSLILESASTNQTSMYLCASKETGRGETQYFGPGTRLLVL.

The J gene is TRBJ2-7, the V gene TRBV9; possible D gene TRBD2, 6 bases. The CDR3 extends over 15 amino acids. V was shortened by 2 bases and J by 3 bases, with 15 bases between the two germline ends. CDR1 and CDR2 from the germline V gene are SGDLS and YYNGEE. The CDR3 nucleotides are TGTGCCAGCAGCGTCGGGACGGGACTGCACTACGAGCAGTACTTC. Protein sequence: CASSVGTGLHYEQYF. The whole variable domain, remainder taken from reference TRBV9 and TRBJ2-7, is DSGVTQTPKHLITATGQRVTLRCSPRSGDLSVYWYQQSLDQGLQFLIQYYNGEERAKGNILERFSAQQFPDLHSELNLSSLELGDSALYFCASSVGTGLHYEQYFGPGTRLTVT.

The chain recombines TRBV28 with TRBJ1-1; D gene uncertain. The CDR3 covers 11 residues. The V end lost 3 bases, the J end lost 12 bases, and 11 bases lay between the germline ends. Germline loops: CDR1 MDHEN, CDR2 SYDVKM. The CDR3 DNA reads TGTGCCAGCAGTTTGCTACTTCATACTTTCTTT. It is translated as CASSLLLHTFF.

This sequence joins TRBV2 and TRBJ2-3; 12 bases align to TRBD2. This CDR3 has 17 residues. Germline V gene data show CDR1 as SNHLY and CDR2 as FYNNEI. V was pared by 4 bases and J by 1 base, with 6 bases of the junction left unmatched. CDR3 residues: CASSGGTSGFRTDTQYF. The CDR3, as DNA: TGTGCCAGCAGTGGGGGGACTAGCGGGTTCCGCACAGATACGCAGTATTTT.

The chain links TRBV19 to TRBJ1-1; perhaps TRBD1 as D (5 bases). The CDR3 has 13 residues. Per germline, CDR1 LNHDA and CDR2 SQIVND (reference sequence). V was cut by 5 bases and J by 3 bases, with 10 bases left in between. CDR3 protein: CASSRGFDTEAFF. The CDR3, as DNA: TGTGCCAGTAGTCGGGGGTTCGACACTGAAGCTTTCTTT. Full variable domain (missing parts from reference TRBV19 and TRBJ1-1): DGGITQSPKYLFRKEGQNVTLSCEQNLNHDAMYWYRQDPGQGLRLIYYSQIVNDFQKGDIAEGYSVSREKKESFPLTVTSAQKNPTAFYLCASSRGFDTEAFFGQGTRLTVV.

This clone was observed a single time. J is TRBJ1-1 and V is TRBV9; possibly TRBD1 for D (5 bases). The CDR3 covers 13 residues. CDR1 SGDLS and CDR2 YYNGEE come from the germline V gene. The ends were cut back, 3 bases at V and 4 bases at J, with 10 bases in the middle. The DNA for the CDR3 is TGTGCCAGCAGCGGGCCGGGGGTCACTGAAGCTTTCTTT. Its protein is CASSGPGVTEAFF.

For the CDR3, the DNA is TGTGCCAGCAGTCCCGGCGGGGAATACGAGCAGTACTTC. Amino acids: CASSPGGEYEQYF. The genes are TRBV12-3 or TRBV12-4 and TRBJ2-7; tentative D call: TRBD2 (6 bases). V was cut by 5 bases and J by 4 bases, with 12 bases left in between. The CDR3 runs 13 residues.

V gene TRBV10-3 combines with J gene TRBJ2-5, with no clear D. This CDR3 is 12 amino acids long. V was shortened by 3 bases and J by 5 bases, with 7 bases between the two germline ends. Germline V gene lookup returns CDR1 ENHRY and CDR2 SYGVKD. CDR3 DNA sequence: TGTGCCATCAGTGACAACAGCGAGACCCAGTACTTC. Translated, it gives CAISDNSETQYF.

The chain combines TRBV6-4 with TRBJ2-1; tentatively, D is TRBD1 (6 bases). V dropped 5 bases and J dropped 5 bases, with 16 bases sitting between them. Germline V lookup: CDR1 MRHNA, CDR2 SNTAGT. The CDR3 contains 15 residues. The CDR3 loop reads CASSTGPGGNNEQFF. The DNA of the CDR3 is TGTGCCAGCAGTACAGGGCCCGGCGGCAACAATGAGCAGTTCTTC.

The chain has TRBV28 and TRBJ2-7; 7 nucleotides align to TRBD1. This CDR3 has 15 amino acids. Germline V gene sequence: CDR1 MDHEN, CDR2 SYDVKM. With 6 bases clipped from V and 3 bases from J, the junction kept 11 bases outside the gene matches. The CDR3 here is CASRSRPGQHYEQYF. CDR3 nucleotide sequence: TGTGCCAGCAGATCACGCCCGGGACAGCACTACGAGCAGTACTTC. Full variable domain (remainder filled in from reference TRBV28 and TRBJ2-7): DVKVTQSSRYLVKRTGEKVFLECVQDMDHENMFWYRQDPGLGLRLIYFSYDVKMKEKGDIPEGYSVSREKKERFSLILESASTNQTSMYLCASRSRPGQHYEQYFGPGTRLTVT.

V and J are TRBV28 and TRBJ2-7; D not certain. Trimming took 6 bases from V and 3 from J, leaving 9 bases between them. In germline, CDR1 is MDHEN, CDR2 SYDVKM. CDR3 length: 12 amino acids. The CDR3 DNA sequence: TGTGCCAGCAGCCGAAAGAGCTACGAGCAGTACTTC. It yields the protein CASSRKSYEQYF.

V gene TRBV3-1 (or the pseudogene TRBV3-2) combines with J gene TRBJ1-2; D is possibly TRBD1 (5 bases). The CDR3 spans 13 residues. Germline V gene data show CDR1 as LGHDT and CDR2 as YNNKEL (reference sequence). With 6 bases removed from V and 8 bases from J, the gap between germline ends came to 16 bases. CDR3 loop: CASRPGGTRGYTF. The CDR3 DNA is TGTGCCAGCAGACCGGGCGGGACCCGAGGCTACACCTTC.